What follows is one T cell receptor (beta chain) and its context. The antigen remains undetermined. This sample is part of a study of cytotoxic CD8 clonotypes in ibrutinib-treated CLL. The table came from immunoSEQ multiplex PCR; TCRdb's copy has only in-frame clones and leaves some out. The sample has around 91,000 clones, roughly 84% seen once. Germline V gene data show CDR1 as MDHEN and CDR2 as SYDVKM. This CDR3 comprises 10 residues. Trimming shortened V by 10 bases and J by 6 bases, and 8 bases separated the two germline ends. Regarding the study as a whole: Under therapy, public clonotypes either contracted or stayed stable, and they were uncommon. Baseline values of clonality outstripped age-matched healthy donors and followed circulating CD8+ T-cell counts.

The sequence derives from a human donor with chronic lymphocytic leukemia. The sequences come from PBMCs, collected before ibrutinib treatment. The V and J genes are TRBV28 and TRBJ2-3; D uncertain. Written as DNA, the CDR3 is TGTGCCACAACGTGGGATACGCAGTATTTT. This translates into CATTWDTQYF. Full variable domain (rest looked up from reference TRBV28 and TRBJ2-3): DVKVTQSSRYLVKRTGEKVFLECVQDMDHENMFWYRQDPGLGLRLIYFSYDVKMKEKGDIPEGYSVSREKKERFSLILESASTNQTSMYLCATTWDTQYFGPGTRLTVL.